This TCR beta chain was recovered during a study of T cell responses to AZD1222 COVID-19 vaccine. V lost 3 bases, J lost 2 bases, and 8 bases lay in between. CDR1 DFQATT and CDR2 SNEGSKA come from the germline V gene (reference sequence). The CDR3 runs 12 residues. The assay was immunoSEQ multiplex PCR, and TCRdb's table has in-frame clones only and misses some. This table holds approximately 100,000 clones, 85% to 90% found once. This clone rates as hyperexpanded. What it binds is unknown. Findings and caveats of the study: Reports indicate that nearly half of spike-specific TCRs are directed at unmutated variant regions. Recipients of AZD1222 seropositive at baseline numbered only six or seven. Regions 160-218 and 743-854 dominated among vaccine-associated CD4 TCRs spanning spike.

The sequences come from peripheral blood, collected on day 0 of AZD1222 vaccination. This TCR came from an adult in good health. V usage is TRBV20-1 and J usage is TRBJ2-7; D unresolved. CDR3 region: CSASDVAYEQYF. The CDR3 DNA reads TGCAGTGCTAGTGACGTTGCCTACGAGCAGTACTTC.